The 2 T cell receptor beta chains below come from one sample, sequenced in a study of OX40 agonist ivuxolimab in advanced cancers. Assay used: immunoSEQ multiplex PCR; TCRdb lists only in-frame clones, some missing. The data hold about 65,000 clones, with roughly 91% observed a single time. Sequencing was performed on CD4+ or CD8+ T cells sorted from blood, taken in a trial of the OX40 agonist ivuxolimab. These receptors came from an adult with an advanced solid tumor such as melanoma, head and neck, liver or kidney cancer.

V gene TRBV9 combines with J gene TRBJ1-2, with D possibly matching TRBD1 (6 bases). CDR3 size: 13 residues. The germline V and J ends were trimmed by 2 bases and 8 bases, with 13 bases remaining between them. Germline V CDR1 and CDR2: SGDLS, YYNGEE. CDR3 sequence: CASSVDNGGGYTF. The DNA of the CDR3 is TGTGCCAGCAGCGTGGATAATGGGGGCGGCTACACCTTC.

This sequence joins TRBV5-4 and TRBJ1-1; no reliable D call. CDR1 and CDR2 (germline): SGHNT, YYREEE (reference sequence). V lost 0 bases and J lost 0, with 12 bases in between. The CDR3 extends over 16 amino acids. This CDR3 reads CASSLAPRNMNTEAFF. The CDR3 DNA reads TGTGCCAGCAGCTTGGCACCGAGAAACATGAACACTGAAGCTTTCTTT.